Each of the 2 T cell receptor beta chains below was sequenced from the same sample in a study of a mutant IDH1 vaccine in newly diagnosed glioma. Using immunoSEQ multiplex PCR, the repertoire was profiled, and TCRdb retains in-frame clones only, with some absent. The data show 30,000 to 40,000 clones, with about 80% seen just once and 20% to 25% held by the top ten. The sample's time point: week 5, during vaccination. The vaccine gave 300 ug of a 20-mer mutant IDH1 peptide subcutaneously per dose. Antigens of these TCRs are unknown. Sequenced material: PBMCs, taken from a glioma patient whose treatment included an IDH1 peptide vaccine. These receptors all come from a man aged 25-45 years with glioma.

V gene TRBV6-6 combines with J gene TRBJ2-2; 7 bases match TRBD1. The CDR3 extends over 15 amino acids. Germline V gene lookup returns CDR1 MNHNY and CDR2 SVGAGI (reference sequence). The trim removed 4 bases at V and 2 bases at J, leaving 4 bases unmatched. The CDR3 loop is CASSSHRGNTGELFF. CDR3 DNA sequence: TGTGCCAGCAGTTCGCACAGGGGTAACACCGGGGAGCTGTTTTTT.

This clone was observed a handful of times. The CDR3 DNA reads as TGTGCCAGCACCCCTAGGTCGGGCGTGAACACTGAAGCTTTCTTT. This gives the protein CASTPRSGVNTEAFF. The V gene is TRBV6-5, the J gene TRBJ1-1; unclear D gene. CDR1 and CDR2 from the germline V gene are MNHEY and SVGAGI. The V end lost 7 bases, the J end lost 0 bases, and 15 bases lay between the germline ends. This CDR3 has 15 amino acids.